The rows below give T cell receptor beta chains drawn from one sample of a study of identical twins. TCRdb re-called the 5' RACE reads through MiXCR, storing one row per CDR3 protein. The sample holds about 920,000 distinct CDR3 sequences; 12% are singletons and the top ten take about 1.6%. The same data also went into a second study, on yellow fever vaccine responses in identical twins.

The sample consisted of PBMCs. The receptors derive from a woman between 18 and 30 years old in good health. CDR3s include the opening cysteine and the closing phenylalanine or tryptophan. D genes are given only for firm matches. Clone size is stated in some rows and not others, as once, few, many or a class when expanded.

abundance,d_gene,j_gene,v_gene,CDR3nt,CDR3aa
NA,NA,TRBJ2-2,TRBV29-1,TGCAGCGTTGGGGACGGGGCCGGGGAGCTGTTTTTT,CSVGDGAGELFF
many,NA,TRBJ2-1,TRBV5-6,TGTGCCAGCAGCCTCCGGGGCAGAGCTAACAATGAGCAGTTCTTC,CASSLRGRANNEQFF
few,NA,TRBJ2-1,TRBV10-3,TGTGCCATCAGCGGGACAAATGAGCAGTTCTTC,CAISGTNEQFF
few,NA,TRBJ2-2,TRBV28,TGTGCCAGCACCCCTCTAAGGTCCGGGGAGCTGTTTTTT,CASTPLRSGELFF
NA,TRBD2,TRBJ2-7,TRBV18,TGTGCCAGCTCACCAGCCGGGACTAGCGCCGGAGGAATTCATGACGAGCAGTACTTC,CASSPAGTSAGGIHDEQYF
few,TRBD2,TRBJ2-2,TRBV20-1,TGCAGTGCTAGAGATCCCCGGGGGGGGACCGGGGAGCTGTTTTTT,CSARDPRGGTGELFF
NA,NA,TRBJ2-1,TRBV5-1,TGCGCCAGCAGCTTAGGAGGGGGGATCTCCTACAATGAGCAGTTCTTC,CASSLGGGISYNEQFF
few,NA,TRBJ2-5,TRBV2,TGTGCCAGCAGCAGGACAGTGTTGGAGACCCAGTACTTC,CASSRTVLETQYF
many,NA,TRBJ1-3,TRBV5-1,TGCGCCAGCAGCACGGGGGACTCTGGAAACACCATATATTTT,CASSTGDSGNTIYF
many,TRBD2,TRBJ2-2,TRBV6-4,TGTGCCAGCAGACCTCCAGGACTAGCGGGATCTAAAGGGTACACCGGGGAGCTGTTTTTT,CASRPPGLAGSKGYTGELFF
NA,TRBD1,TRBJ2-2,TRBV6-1,TGTGCCAGCAGTAGCCCGTCCGGACAGGTCGCGAACACCGGGGAGCTGTTTTTT,CASSSPSGQVANTGELFF
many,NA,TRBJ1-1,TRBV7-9,TGTGCCAGCAGCTTAGGCGGGGGGACTACTGAAGCTTTCTTT,CASSLGGGTTEAFF
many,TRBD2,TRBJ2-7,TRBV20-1,TGCAGTGCTATTGGGGGACTAGCCTACGAGCAGTACTTC,CSAIGGLAYEQYF